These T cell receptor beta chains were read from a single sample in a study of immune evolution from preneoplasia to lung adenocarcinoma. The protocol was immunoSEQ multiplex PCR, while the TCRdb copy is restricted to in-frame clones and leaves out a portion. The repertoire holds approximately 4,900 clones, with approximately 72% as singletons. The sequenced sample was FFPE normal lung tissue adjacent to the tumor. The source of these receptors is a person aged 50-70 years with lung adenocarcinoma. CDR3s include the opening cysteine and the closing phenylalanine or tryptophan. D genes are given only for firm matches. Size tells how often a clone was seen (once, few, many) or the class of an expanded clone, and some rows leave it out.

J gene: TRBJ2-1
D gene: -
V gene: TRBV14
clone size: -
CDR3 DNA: TGTGCCAGCAGCGAAGAGACTAGATTCAGGTACAATGAGCAGTTCTTC
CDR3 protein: CASSEETRFRYNEQFF

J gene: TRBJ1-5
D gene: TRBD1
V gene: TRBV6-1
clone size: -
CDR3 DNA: TGTGCCAGCAGTGACCCCGGGACAGAGTATCGGGCCCAGCATTTT
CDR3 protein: CASSDPGTEYRAQHF

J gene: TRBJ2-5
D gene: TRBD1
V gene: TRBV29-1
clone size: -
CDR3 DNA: TGCAGCGTGACCAGGACAGGGGGCGAGGAGACCCAGTACTTC
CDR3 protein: CSVTRTGGEETQYF

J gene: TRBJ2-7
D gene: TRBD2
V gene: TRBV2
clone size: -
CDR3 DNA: TGTGCCAGCGGGCGGGAGCGCTCCTACGAGCAGTACTTC
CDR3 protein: CASGRERSYEQYF

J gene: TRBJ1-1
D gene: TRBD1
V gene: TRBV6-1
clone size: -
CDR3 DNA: TGTGCCAGCAACGAACAGGGGTACACTGAAGCTTTCTTT
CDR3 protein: CASNEQGYTEAFF

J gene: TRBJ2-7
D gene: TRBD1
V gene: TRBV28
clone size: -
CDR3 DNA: TGTGCCAGCAGTTTACTCTCCGGGACAGGGGTGGGCGAGCAGTACTTC
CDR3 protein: CASSLLSGTGVGEQYF

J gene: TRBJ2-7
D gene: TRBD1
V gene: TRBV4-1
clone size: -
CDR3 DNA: TGCGCCAGCAGCCCGGGGACAGGTTACGGCTACGAGCAGTACTTC
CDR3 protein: CASSPGTGYGYEQYF

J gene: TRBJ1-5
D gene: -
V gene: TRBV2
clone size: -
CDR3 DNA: TGTGCCAGCAGCAGGACAGCAAGCAATCAGCCCCAGCATTTT
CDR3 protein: CASSRTASNQPQHF

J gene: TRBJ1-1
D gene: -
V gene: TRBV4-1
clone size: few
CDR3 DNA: TGCGCCAGCAGCCAACCGAGAAACCCATCGAACACTGAAGCTTTCTTT
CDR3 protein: CASSQPRNPSNTEAFF

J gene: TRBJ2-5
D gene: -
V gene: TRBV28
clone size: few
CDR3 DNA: TGTGCCAGCATGTCCCTTCAAGAGACCCAGTACTTC
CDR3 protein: CASMSLQETQYF

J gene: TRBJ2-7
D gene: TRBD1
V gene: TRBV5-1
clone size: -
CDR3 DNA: TGCGCCAGCAGCTTGGGGCCTGAAGGGGGCCAAGGAGAGCAGTACTTC
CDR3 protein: CASSLGPEGGQGEQYF

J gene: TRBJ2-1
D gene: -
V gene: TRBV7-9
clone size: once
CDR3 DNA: TGTGCCAGCAGCCAAGCGGCCTCTGGGGTGAATGAGCAGTTCTTC
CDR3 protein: CASSQAASGVNEQFF

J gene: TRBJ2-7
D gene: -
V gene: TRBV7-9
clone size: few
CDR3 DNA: TGTGCCAGCAGCTTAAATGAAGGGAGCGCTGGGCAGTACTTC
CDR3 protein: CASSLNEGSAGQYF

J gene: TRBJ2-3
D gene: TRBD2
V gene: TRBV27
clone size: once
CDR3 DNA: TGTGCCAGCAGCCCCTGGGCGGGGGCAGATACGCAGTATTTT
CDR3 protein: CASSPWAGADTQYF

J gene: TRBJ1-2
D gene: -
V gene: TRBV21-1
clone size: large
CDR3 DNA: TGTGCCAGCAGCAAAGTAAGAGGGAGGAGAGGCTACACCTTC
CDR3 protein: CASSKVRGRRGYTF

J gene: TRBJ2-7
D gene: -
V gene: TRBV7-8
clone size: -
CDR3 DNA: TGTGCCAGCAGCCAGCCCCGGGACATCACCTACGAGCAGTACTTC
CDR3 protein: CASSQPRDITYEQYF

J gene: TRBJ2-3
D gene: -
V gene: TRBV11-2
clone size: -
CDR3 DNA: TGTGCCAGCAGCTTAGATCCGGCGGGTACAGATACGCAGTATTTT
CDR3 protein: CASSLDPAGTDTQYF

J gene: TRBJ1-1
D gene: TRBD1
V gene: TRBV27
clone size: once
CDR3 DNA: TGTGCCAGCAGTCCAGGGACAGGGACCTACACTGAAGCTTTCTTT
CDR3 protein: CASSPGTGTYTEAFF

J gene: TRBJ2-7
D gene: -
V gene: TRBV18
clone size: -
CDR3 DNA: TGTGCCAGCTCACCTAGGCAGGGTGTTTACGAGCAGTACTTC
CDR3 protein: CASSPRQGVYEQYF

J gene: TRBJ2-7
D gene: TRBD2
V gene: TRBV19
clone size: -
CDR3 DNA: TGTGCCAGTAGACGAAACCCGGGGGGGGCCGACGAGCAGTACTTC
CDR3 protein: CASRRNPGGADEQYF

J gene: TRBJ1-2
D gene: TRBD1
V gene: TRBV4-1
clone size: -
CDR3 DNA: TGCGCCAGCAGCCAAGATCCCTCCGGGACAGGGACGGACTATGGCTACACCTTC
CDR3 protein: CASSQDPSGTGTDYGYTF

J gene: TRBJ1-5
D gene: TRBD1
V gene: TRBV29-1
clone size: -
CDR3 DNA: TGCAGCGCTGGGACAGGCAATCAGCCCCAGCATTTT
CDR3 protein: CSAGTGNQPQHF